This T cell receptor (beta chain) is drawn from a study of blood T cell repertoires in COVID-19. About the research overall: Sources were T cells, B-cell-depleted T cells, or PBMCs; the material itself was cDNA or gDNA.

The CDR3 consists of 15 residues. V gave up 7 bases and J gave up 1 base, with 14 bases separating them. Germline-derived CDR1 and CDR2 are SNHLY and FYNNEI. As processed by the authors: Estimation of nucleated cell counts was performed using reference gene primer amplification. Clones were sequenced by immunoSEQ multiplex PCR, and TCRdb holds only the in-frame ones, with some missing. D and trimming were read from the DNA, whereas the V and J calls and clone size are those reported in that table. The table records 150,000 to 200,000 clones, roughly four fifths of them present only once. The receptor was isolated from a man aged 55 to 70 with active or convalescent COVID-19. What was sequenced was peripheral blood. The rearrangement links TRBV2 to TRBJ2-4, with D possibly matching TRBD2 (5 bases). Written as DNA, the CDR3 is TGTGCCAGCACCCGGGGTGGGGTGGCCAAAAACATTCAGTACTTC. Its protein is CASTRGGVAKNIQYF. Together with reference TRBV2 and TRBJ2-4, the CDR3 gives the full variable domain: EPEVTQTPSHQVTQMGQEVILRCVPISNHLYFYWYRQILGQKVEFLVSFYNNEISEKSEIFDDQFSVERPDGSNFTLKIRSTKLEDSAMYFCASTRGGVAKNIQYFGAGTRLSVL.